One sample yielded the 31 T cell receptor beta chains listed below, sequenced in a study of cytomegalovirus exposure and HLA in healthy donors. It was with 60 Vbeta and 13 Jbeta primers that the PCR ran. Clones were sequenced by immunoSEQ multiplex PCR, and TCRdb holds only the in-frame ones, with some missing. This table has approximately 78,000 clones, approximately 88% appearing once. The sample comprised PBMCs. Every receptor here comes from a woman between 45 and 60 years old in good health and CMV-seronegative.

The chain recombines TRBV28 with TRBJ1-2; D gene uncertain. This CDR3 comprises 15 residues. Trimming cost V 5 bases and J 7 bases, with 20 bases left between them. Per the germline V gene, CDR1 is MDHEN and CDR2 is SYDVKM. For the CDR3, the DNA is TGTGCCAGCAGTCTCACTATCGGGGTAGTAAGTGGCTACACCTTC. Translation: CASSLTIGVVSGYTF.

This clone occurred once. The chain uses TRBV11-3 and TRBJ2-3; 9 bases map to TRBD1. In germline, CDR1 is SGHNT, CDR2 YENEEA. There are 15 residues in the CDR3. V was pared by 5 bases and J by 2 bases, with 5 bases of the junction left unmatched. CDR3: CASSLGTGFTDTQYF. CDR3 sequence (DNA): TGTGCCAGCAGCCTCGGGACAGGGTTCACAGATACGCAGTATTTT.

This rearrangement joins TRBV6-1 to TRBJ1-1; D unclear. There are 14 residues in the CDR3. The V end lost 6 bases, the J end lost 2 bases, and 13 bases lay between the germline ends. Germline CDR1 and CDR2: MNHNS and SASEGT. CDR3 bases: TGTGCCAGCAGAAGTGAGACTTTAAACACTGAAGCTTTCTTT. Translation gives CASRSETLNTEAFF.

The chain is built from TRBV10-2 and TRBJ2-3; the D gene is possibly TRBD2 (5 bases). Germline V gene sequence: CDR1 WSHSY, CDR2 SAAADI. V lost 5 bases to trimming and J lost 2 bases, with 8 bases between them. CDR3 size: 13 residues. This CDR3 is CASSPLATDTQYF. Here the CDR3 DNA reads TGCGCCAGCAGTCCTCTAGCCACAGATACGCAGTATTTT.

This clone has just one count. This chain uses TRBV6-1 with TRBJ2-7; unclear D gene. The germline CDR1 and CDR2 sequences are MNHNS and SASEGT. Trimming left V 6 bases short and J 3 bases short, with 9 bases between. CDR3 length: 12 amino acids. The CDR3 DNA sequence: TGTGCCAGCAGGGCCTTTGACTACGAGCAGTACTTC. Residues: CASRAFDYEQYF.

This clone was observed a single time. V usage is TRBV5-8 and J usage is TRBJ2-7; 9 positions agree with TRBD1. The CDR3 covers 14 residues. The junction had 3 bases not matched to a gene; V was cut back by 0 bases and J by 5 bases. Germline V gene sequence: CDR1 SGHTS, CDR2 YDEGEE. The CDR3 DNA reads TGTGCCAGCAGCTTGGGACAGGGGGATCACGAGCAGTACGTC. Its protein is CASSLGQGDHEQYV.

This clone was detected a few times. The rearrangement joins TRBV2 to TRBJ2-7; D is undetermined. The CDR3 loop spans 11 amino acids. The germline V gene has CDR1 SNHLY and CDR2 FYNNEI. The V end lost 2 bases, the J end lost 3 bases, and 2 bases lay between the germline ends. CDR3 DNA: TGTGCCAGCAGTGAACGCTACGAGCAGTACTTC. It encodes CASSERYEQYF.

CDR3 bases: TGCGCCAGCAGCCAAGATGCAGGGGTTAGGTATGGCTACACCTTC. It yields the protein CASSQDAGVRYGYTF. This rearrangement joins TRBV4-1 to TRBJ1-2; a weak D match, TRBD1 (6 bases). Trimming shortened V by 0 bases and J by 5 bases, and 13 bases separated the two germline ends. Germline V gives CDR1 MGHRA, CDR2 YSYEKL. The CDR3 runs 15 residues.

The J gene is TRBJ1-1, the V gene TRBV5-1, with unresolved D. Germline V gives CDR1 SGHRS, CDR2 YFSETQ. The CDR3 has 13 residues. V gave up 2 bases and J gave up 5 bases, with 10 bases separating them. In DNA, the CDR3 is TGCGCCAGCAGCTTCTTGGCGGGGACTGAAGCTTTCTTT. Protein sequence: CASSFLAGTEAFF.

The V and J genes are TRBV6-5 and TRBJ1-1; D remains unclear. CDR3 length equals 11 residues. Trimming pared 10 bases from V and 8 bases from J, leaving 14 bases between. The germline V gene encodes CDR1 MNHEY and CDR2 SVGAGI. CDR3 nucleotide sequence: TGTGCCACCCCAGTTGGGAGGGAAGCTTTCTTT. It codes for CATPVGREAFF.

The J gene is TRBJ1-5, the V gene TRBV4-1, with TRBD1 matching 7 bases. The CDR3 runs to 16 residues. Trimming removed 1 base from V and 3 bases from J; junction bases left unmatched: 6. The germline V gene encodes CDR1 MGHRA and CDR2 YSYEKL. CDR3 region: CASSQVVKGANQPQHF. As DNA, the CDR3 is TGCGCCAGCAGCCAAGTGGTTAAGGGGGCCAATCAGCCCCAGCATTTT.

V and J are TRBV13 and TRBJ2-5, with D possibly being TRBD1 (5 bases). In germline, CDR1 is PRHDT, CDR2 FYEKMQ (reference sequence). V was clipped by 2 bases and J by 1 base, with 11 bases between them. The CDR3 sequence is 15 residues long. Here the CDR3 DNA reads TGTGCCAGCAGCTTACTCAAGGGGATCCAAGAGACCCAGTACTTC. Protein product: CASSLLKGIQETQYF.

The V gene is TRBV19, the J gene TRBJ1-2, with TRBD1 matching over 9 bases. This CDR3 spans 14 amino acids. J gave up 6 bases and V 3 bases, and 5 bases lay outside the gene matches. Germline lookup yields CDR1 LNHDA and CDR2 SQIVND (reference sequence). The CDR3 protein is CASSMRDRVHGYTF. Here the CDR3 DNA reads TGTGCCAGTAGTATGAGGGACAGGGTCCATGGCTACACCTTC.

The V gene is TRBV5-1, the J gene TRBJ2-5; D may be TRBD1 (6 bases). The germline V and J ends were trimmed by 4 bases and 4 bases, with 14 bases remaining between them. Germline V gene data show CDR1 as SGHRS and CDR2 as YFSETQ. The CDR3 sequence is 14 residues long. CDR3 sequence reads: CASSGGAGAETQYF. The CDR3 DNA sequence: TGCGCCAGCAGCGGGGGAGCAGGGGCAGAGACCCAGTACTTC.

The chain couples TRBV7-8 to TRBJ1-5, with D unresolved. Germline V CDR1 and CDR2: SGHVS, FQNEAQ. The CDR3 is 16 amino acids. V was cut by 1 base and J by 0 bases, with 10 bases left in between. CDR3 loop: CASSLGGIHSNQPQHF. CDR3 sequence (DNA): TGTGCCAGCAGCTTAGGAGGCATTCATAGCAATCAGCCCCAGCATTTT.

The DNA for the CDR3 is TGTGCCAGCAGCCAAGGAACTAGCCAGCGGACAGAGCAGTTCTTC. This sequence encodes CASSQGTSQRTEQFF. V and J are TRBV4-2 and TRBJ2-1; D is possibly TRBD2 (6 bases). Germline V gives CDR1 LGHNA, CDR2 YNFKEQ. Trimming took off 1 base at V and 10 bases at J, with 17 bases between the two ends. The CDR3 is made up of 15 amino acids.

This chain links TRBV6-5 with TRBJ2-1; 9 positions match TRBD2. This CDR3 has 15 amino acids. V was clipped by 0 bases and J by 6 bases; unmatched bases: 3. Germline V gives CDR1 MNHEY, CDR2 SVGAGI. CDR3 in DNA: TGTGCCAGCAGTTACTCGGCGGGGGGGGTCAATGAGCAGTTCTTC. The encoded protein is CASSYSAGGVNEQFF.

CDR3 sequence reads: CASSYIQGASDTQYF. The CDR3 bases are TGTGCCAGCAGCTACATACAGGGGGCATCAGATACGCAGTATTTT. The chain has TRBV5-6 and TRBJ2-3; 9 nucleotides line up with TRBD1. There are 15 residues in the CDR3. Germline loops: CDR1 SGHDT, CDR2 YYEEEE. With 3 bases clipped from V and 4 bases from J, the junction kept 6 bases outside the gene matches.

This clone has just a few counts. In nucleotides, the CDR3 is TGTGCCAGCAGCTTAGAGGGGGAGTTAGCTGAAGCTTTCTTT. This sequence encodes CASSLEGELAEAFF. This chain joins TRBV7-9 and TRBJ1-1, with D possibly matching TRBD1 (6 bases). CDR3 length: 14 amino acids. V gave up 1 base and J gave up 6 bases, with 12 bases separating them. CDR1 SEHNR and CDR2 FQNEAQ come from the germline V gene (reference sequence). The complete variable domain, with remaining parts taken from reference TRBV7-9 and TRBJ1-1, reads DTGVSQNPRHKITKRGQNVTFRCDPISEHNRLYWYRQTLGQGPEFLTYFQNEAQLEKSRLLSDRFSAERPKGSFSTLEIQRTEQGDSAMYLCASSLEGELAEAFFGQGTRLTVV.

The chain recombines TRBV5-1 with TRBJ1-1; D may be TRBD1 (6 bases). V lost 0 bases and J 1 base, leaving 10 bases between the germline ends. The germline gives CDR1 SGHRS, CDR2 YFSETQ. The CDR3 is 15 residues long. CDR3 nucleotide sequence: TGCGCCAGCAGCTTGGTTAGGGGGACGAACACTGAAGCTTTCTTT. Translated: CASSLVRGTNTEAFF.

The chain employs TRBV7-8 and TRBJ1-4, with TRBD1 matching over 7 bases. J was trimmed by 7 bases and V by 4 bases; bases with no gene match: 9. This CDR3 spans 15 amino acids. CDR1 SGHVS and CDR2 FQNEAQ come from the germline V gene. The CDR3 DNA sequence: TGTGCCAGCAGCTCCGTCCGGGACAGTATTGAAAAACTGTTTTTT. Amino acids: CASSSVRDSIEKLFF.

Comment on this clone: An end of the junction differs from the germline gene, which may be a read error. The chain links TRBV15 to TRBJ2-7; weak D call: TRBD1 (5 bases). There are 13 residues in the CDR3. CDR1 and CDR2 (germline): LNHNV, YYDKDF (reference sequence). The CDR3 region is CATSRDKMGHPAF. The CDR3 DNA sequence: TGTGCCACCAGCAGAGATAAAATGGGGCATCCGGCCTTC.

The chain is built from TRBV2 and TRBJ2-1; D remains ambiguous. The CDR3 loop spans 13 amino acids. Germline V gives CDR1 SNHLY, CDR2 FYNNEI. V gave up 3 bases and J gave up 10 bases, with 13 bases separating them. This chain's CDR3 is CASSEYPSVEQFF. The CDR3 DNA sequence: TGTGCCAGCAGTGAGTATCCCTCTGTCGAGCAGTTCTTC.

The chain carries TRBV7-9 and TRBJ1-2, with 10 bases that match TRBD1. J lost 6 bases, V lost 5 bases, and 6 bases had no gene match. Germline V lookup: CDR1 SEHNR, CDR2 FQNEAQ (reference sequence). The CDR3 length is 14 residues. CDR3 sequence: CASSTRQGANGYTF. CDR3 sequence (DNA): TGTGCCAGCAGCACCCGACAGGGGGCGAATGGCTACACCTTC. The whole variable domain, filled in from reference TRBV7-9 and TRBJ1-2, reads DTGVSQNPRHKITKRGQNVTFRCDPISEHNRLYWYRQTLGQGPEFLTYFQNEAQLEKSRLLSDRFSAERPKGSFSTLEIQRTEQGDSAMYLCASSTRQGANGYTFGSGTRLTVV.

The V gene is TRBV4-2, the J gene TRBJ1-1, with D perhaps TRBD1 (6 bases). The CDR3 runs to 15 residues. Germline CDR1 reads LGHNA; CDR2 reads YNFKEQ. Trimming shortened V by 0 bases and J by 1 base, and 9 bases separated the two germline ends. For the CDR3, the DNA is TGTGCCAGCAGCCAAGATAAGGGACAGAACACTGAAGCTTTCTTT. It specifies CASSQDKGQNTEAFF.

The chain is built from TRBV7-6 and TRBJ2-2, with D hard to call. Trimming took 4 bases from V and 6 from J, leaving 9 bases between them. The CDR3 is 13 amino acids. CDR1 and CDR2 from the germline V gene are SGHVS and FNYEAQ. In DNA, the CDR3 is TGTGCCAGCAGCTCCCGGGTGGCCGGGGAGCTGTTTTTT. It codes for CASSSRVAGELFF.

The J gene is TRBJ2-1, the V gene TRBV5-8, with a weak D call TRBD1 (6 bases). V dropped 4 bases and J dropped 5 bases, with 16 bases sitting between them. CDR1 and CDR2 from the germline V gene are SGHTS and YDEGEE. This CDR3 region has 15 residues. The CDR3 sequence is CASSKQGSKDNEQFF. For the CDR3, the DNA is TGTGCCAGCAGCAAACAGGGAAGCAAGGACAATGAGCAGTTCTTC.

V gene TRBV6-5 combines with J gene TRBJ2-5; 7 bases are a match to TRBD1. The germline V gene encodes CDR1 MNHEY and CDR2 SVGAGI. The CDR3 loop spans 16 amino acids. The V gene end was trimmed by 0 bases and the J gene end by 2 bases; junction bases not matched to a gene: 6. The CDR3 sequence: CASSYSVGTEQETQYF. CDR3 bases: TGTGCCAGCAGTTACTCTGTCGGGACAGAACAAGAGACCCAGTACTTC.

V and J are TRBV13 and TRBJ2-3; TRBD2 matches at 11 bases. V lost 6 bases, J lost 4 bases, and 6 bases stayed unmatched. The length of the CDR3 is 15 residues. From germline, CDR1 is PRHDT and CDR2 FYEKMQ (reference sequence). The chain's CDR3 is CASSHSGGGADTQYF. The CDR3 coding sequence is TGTGCCAGCAGTCATAGCGGGGGGGGCGCAGATACGCAGTATTTT.

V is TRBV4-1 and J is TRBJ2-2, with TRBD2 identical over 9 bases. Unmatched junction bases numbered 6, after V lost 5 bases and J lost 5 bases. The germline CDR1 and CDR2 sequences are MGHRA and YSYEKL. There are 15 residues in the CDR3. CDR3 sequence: CASSAGAGGTGELFF. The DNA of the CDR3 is TGCGCCAGCAGCGCAGGGGCGGGGGGGACCGGGGAGCTGTTTTTT.

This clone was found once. The CDR3 protein is CASRQGAQTGTSLNEQFF. In nucleotides, the CDR3 is TGTGCCAGCAGGCAGGGGGCTCAAACCGGGACTAGCCTGAATGAGCAGTTCTTC. The chain has TRBV27 and TRBJ2-1, with a weak D call TRBD2 (9 bases). The CDR3 has 18 amino acids. The V end was cut by 6 bases, the J end by 7 bases, with 28 bases between. Germline CDR1 MNHEY, CDR2 SMNVEV (reference sequence).